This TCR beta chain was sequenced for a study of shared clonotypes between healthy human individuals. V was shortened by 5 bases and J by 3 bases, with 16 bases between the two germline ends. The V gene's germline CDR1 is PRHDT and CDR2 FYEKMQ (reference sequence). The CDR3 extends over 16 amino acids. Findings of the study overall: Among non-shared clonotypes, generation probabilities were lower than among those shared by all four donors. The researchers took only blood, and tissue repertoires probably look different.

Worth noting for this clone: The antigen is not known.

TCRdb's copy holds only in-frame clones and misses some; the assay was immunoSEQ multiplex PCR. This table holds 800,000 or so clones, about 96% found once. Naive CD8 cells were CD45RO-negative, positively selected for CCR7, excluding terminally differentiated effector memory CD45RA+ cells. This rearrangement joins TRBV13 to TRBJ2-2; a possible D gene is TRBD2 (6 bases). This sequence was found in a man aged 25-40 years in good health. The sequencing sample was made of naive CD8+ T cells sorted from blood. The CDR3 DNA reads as TGTGCCAGCAGCCTAACATTAGCGGCGGACACCGGGGAGCTGTTTTTT. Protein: CASSLTLAADTGELFF.